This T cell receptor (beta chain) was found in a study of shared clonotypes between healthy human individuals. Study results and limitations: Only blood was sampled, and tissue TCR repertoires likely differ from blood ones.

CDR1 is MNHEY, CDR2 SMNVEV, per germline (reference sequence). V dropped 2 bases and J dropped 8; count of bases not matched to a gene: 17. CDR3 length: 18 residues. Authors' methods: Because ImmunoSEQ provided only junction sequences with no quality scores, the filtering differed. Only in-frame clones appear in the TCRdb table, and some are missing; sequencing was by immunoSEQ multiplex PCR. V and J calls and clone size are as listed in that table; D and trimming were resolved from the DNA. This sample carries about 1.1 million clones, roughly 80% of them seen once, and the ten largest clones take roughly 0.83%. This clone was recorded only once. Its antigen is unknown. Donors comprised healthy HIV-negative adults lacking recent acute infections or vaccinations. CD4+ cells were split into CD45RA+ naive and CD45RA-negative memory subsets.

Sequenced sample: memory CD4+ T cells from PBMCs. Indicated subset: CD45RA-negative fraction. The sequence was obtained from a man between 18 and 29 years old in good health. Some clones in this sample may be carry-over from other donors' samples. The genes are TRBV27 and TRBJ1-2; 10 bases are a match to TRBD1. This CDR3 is CASSLMAGGDRGSIGYTF. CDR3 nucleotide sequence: TGTGCCAGCAGTTTAATGGCCGGTGGGGACAGGGGTTCGATCGGCTACACCTTC.